This entry describes one T cell receptor (beta chain). Using immunoSEQ multiplex PCR, the repertoire was profiled, and TCRdb retains in-frame clones only, with some absent. The table has 65,000 to 75,000 clones, 70% to 90% seen once. The data originate from a study of OX40 agonist ivuxolimab in advanced cancers. Study summary: Dose-escalation patients suffered from hepatocellular carcinoma, melanoma, renal cell or head and neck cancer.

With autoimmune disease history or systemic immunosuppression, patients were excluded. Sampled blood was obtained at baseline, cycle 4 day 1, and cycle 7 day 1. Trimming cost V 1 base and J 1 base; bases outside gene matches: 6. Germline V gene data show CDR1 as SEHNR and CDR2 as FQNEAQ (reference sequence). CDR3 length: 16 amino acids. Sequencing was performed on CD4+ or CD8+ T cells sorted from blood, taken in a trial of the OX40 agonist ivuxolimab. The source is an adult with an advanced solid tumor such as melanoma, head and neck, liver or kidney cancer. The J gene is TRBJ2-7, the V gene TRBV7-9; 8 bases align to TRBD2. CDR3 sequence (DNA): TGTGCCAGCAGCTTAGGGTCGGGGGGGAGTTCCTACGAGCAGTACTTC. Amino acid sequence: CASSLGSGGSSYEQYF. Using reference TRBV7-9 and TRBJ2-7 for the parts outside the CDR3, the full variable domain is DTGVSQNPRHKITKRGQNVTFRCDPISEHNRLYWYRQTLGQGPEFLTYFQNEAQLEKSRLLSDRFSAERPKGSFSTLEIQRTEQGDSAMYLCASSLGSGGSSYEQYFGPGTRLTVT.